The source of this TCR beta chain is a study of regulatory T cells in long-lasting Graves disease (dated by TCRdb to the early 2020s). Notes on the research overall: Persistent Graves' disease meant more than 5 years of antithyroid drug treatment with TSH receptor autoantibodies that stayed positive. Antithyroid drugs had been taken for 8.5 to 13 years on average by persistent Graves' disease patients in the clinical cohort. The study was conducted in China and was registered as a clinical trial. Peripheral blood TCR sequencing and RNA sequencing compared persistent Graves' disease patients with newly diagnosed Graves' disease patients. A total of around 35 samples underwent TCR sequencing, from about 13 patients with persistent Graves' disease and some 20 patients with newly diagnosed Graves' disease. Study-wide findings and limitations: Sequencing and analysis were restricted to the TCR beta chain. The small sample size was acknowledged by the authors as a limitation that may reduce accuracy. More public clonotypes were shared among persistent patients (roughly 2,700) than among newly diagnosed patients (966). Peripheral blood alone was examined, since thyroid tissue, which constituted the primary lesion, could not be accessed. Compared with newly diagnosed patients, patients with persistent Graves' disease had lower TCR Shannon entropy and fewer highly expanded clones, which suggests clonal expansion. Preferential use of TRBV28, TRBJ1-2 and TRBJ2-5 was observed in persistent disease, whereas TRBV20-1 and TRBJ2-1 were favored in newly diagnosed disease.

The intended sense of this specimen's time point label: persistent/refractory GD, antithyroid drugs over 5 years with positive TRAb. For both TCR sequencing and RNA sequencing, RNA was extracted from PBMCs in TRIzol. The diagnosis of Graves' disease was made according to American Thyroid Association guidelines. The patients came from an endocrinology department in Xi'an, China. Each patient gave approximately 8.8 milliliters of peripheral blood, collected in an EDTA anticoagulant tube. Ficoll Paque Plus density gradient separation was used to isolate PBMCs, and no further T cell sorting was done. An Agilent 2100 Bioanalyzer and agarose gel were used to check RNA quality, while a NanoDrop 2000 measured RNA concentration. Library construction relied on multiplex PCR. Sequencer: Illumina HiSeq 4000. TCR beta libraries were built with iRepertoire HTBI primers and Arm-PCR amplification of CDR3 regions. Before sequencing, the PCR products underwent gel purification. For the original study's pipeline: Across samples, roughly 60 TRBV and 14 TRBJ segments were identified and used for gene usage analysis of CDR3 amino acid clonotypes. COPE and FqMerger were used to merge filtered high-quality paired reads into contigs. Contigs were aligned with BLAST to IMGT TRBV, TRBD and TRBJ reference genes, and CDR3 was defined per IMGT. Highly expanded clones were defined as clonotypes with a frequency above 0.1%. Shannon entropy served as the measure of repertoire diversity, while the Gini coefficient captured V-J evenness. A clonotype found in more than one individual was treated as public. TCRdb redid the processing of the public reads, applying fastp at Q25 and MiXCR, and retained in-frame beta chains. Rows are unified per CDR3 protein, each entry keeping the most common DNA and genes. The V and J calls were not made by the authors but by TCRdb's processing. This sample comprises about 430,000 distinct CDR3 sequences, 20% to 25% of them detected only once. Over 11% of the sample is taken by the ten largest.

This clonotype has a single count. Its target antigen remains unknown. A clone one base away is much larger, so this may be a read error. Trimming costs V 3 bases and J 7 bases, and their ends lie 12 bases apart. The CDR3 spans 12 residues, from the cysteine through the phenylalanine. The CDR3 DNA has 36 bases and is translated from base 1. Reading the germline V gene (reference sequence) gives CDR1 DFQATT and CDR2 SNEGSKA. The specimen comprised peripheral blood mononuclear cells (PBMCs), sampled when the disease was refractory, from a patient treated with antithyroid drugs. This chain is built from TRBV20-1 and TRBJ1-2; possibly the D gene is TRBD1, per 5 matching bases. This TCR came from a female donor with Graves disease. CDR3 region: CSARIQDCGYTF. The DNA reads as follows: TGCAGTGCTAGGATACAGGACTGTGGCTACACCTTC.